This TCR beta chain came from a study of T cell responses to AZD1222 COVID-19 vaccine. As regards this clone: What it binds is unknown. Other DNA sequences from this sample encode an identical CDR3 as well.

TCRdb's copy holds only in-frame clones and misses some; the assay was immunoSEQ multiplex PCR. This table holds some 180,000 clones, approximately 95% found once. The CDR3 length is 13 residues. The germline V gene encodes CDR1 LNHDA and CDR2 SQIVND (reference sequence). V dropped 1 base and J dropped 4 bases, with 7 bases sitting between them. Overall study findings and caveats: The breadth and depth of Spike-specific TCRs increased once two AZD1222 doses had been given. Across the whole spike, CD4 TCRs peaked at regions 160-218 and 743-854. White British people made up most donors, females outnumbered males, and clonal diversity was possibly underestimated. Scientists sampled the repertoires only once the peak T cell response had passed.

This receptor was taken from an adult who received the MenACWY meningococcal vaccine as a control. Material: peripheral blood, obtained 28 days after the second dose of the MenACWY control vaccine. The chain combines TRBV19 with TRBJ1-2, with D perhaps TRBD1 (6 bases). The CDR3 reads CASSIVQGYGYTF. The CDR3 DNA sequence: TGTGCCAGTAGTATAGTACAGGGCTATGGCTACACCTTC.